Included here is one TCR beta chain sequence, with context. These data are taken from a study of T cell changes during pregnancy in multiple sclerosis. Trimming shortened V by 3 bases and J by 5 bases, and 19 bases separated the two germline ends. The germline CDR1 and CDR2 sequences are SQVTM and ANQGSEA. The CDR3 runs to 15 residues. Method: immunoSEQ multiplex PCR; TCRdb's copy keeps in-frame clones and lacks some. The sample shows about 40,000 clones, about 90% of them seen only once. The chain links TRBV29-1 to TRBJ2-5; D may be TRBD1 (5 bases). The sequences come from CD4+ T cells from peripheral blood mononuclear cells, collected after pregnancy. This receptor was taken from a female donor with multiple sclerosis, enrolled in a pregnancy study. CDR3: CSVDLHLRVGETQYF. DNA for the CDR3: TGCAGCGTTGACCTTCATCTCAGGGTGGGCGAGACCCAGTACTTC.